This section outlines one T cell receptor (beta chain) sequence together with its context. The sample comes from a study of neoadjuvant anti-PD-1 for oral cavity cancer. Sequencing used immunoSEQ multiplex PCR; TCRdb keeps in-frame clones, though not all of them. This sample has some 71,000 clones, with around 83% found just once. CDR3 length equals 14 residues. Germline V CDR1 and CDR2: SGHDN, FVKESK. The V end lost 0 bases, the J end lost 1 base, and 6 bases lay between the germline ends. The J gene is TRBJ1-1, the V gene TRBV14; D uncertain. This clonotype was sampled from a person between 40 and 85 years old with oral cavity squamous cell carcinoma. This specimen was PBMCs, taken before nivolumab (anti-PD-1) treatment. The CDR3 region is CASSQDRWNTEAFF. CDR3 coding DNA: TGTGCCAGCAGCCAAGATCGATGGAACACTGAAGCTTTCTTT.